These T cell receptor beta chains were read from a single sample in a study of chemoradiotherapy in HPV16-positive cancers. Repertoires were generated with immunoSEQ multiplex PCR, while TCRdb's copy carries only in-frame clones and drops some. In the table there are tens of thousands of clones, over 75% of which are singletons. The sample consisted of blood, taken from a patient who underwent chemoradiotherapy. The receptor set was obtained from a human donor with HPV-associated anogenital cancer. The conserved cysteine and the conserved F or W are not part of the CDR3 here. Each record gives: V gene, J gene, CDR3 protein.

v_call: TRBV7-2; j_call: TRBJ2-7; cdr3_aa: ASSPSYEQY
v_call: TRBV29-1; j_call: TRBJ2-3; cdr3_aa: SLGGGTGTDTQY
v_call: TRBV27; j_call: TRBJ1-4; cdr3_aa: ASSSRGNEKLF
v_call: TRBV4-2; j_call: TRBJ2-1; cdr3_aa: ASSQETHAANEQF
v_call: TRBV11-2; j_call: TRBJ2-7; cdr3_aa: ASSPQGTRSSYEQY
v_call: TRBV5-4; j_call: TRBJ1-3; cdr3_aa: ASSTRTSGNTIY
v_call: TRBV6-6; j_call: TRBJ1-2; cdr3_aa: ASSYSATGTGDGYT
v_call: TRBV5-8; j_call: TRBJ2-1; cdr3_aa: ASSLYLSGLYNEQF
v_call: TRBV5-1; j_call: TRBJ1-6; cdr3_aa: ASSFGTGANSPLH
v_call: TRBV5-6; j_call: TRBJ1-2; cdr3_aa: ASSPAGTQYGYT
v_call: TRBV25-1; j_call: TRBJ2-7; cdr3_aa: ASRGTSYEQY
v_call: TRBV5-6; j_call: TRBJ2-1; cdr3_aa: ASSFGAPDQDEQF
v_call: TRBV4-1; j_call: TRBJ2-7; cdr3_aa: ASSHGQGAGEQY
v_call: TRBV4-1; j_call: TRBJ1-6; cdr3_aa: ASSQGMGSPLH
v_call: TRBV5-5; j_call: TRBJ1-1; cdr3_aa: ASSFLTGEGVTEAF
v_call: TRBV10-2; j_call: TRBJ1-6; cdr3_aa: ASMPTGKNSPLH
v_call: TRBV5-6; j_call: TRBJ2-7; cdr3_aa: ASSLGVVAVQY
v_call: TRBV29-1; j_call: TRBJ1-4; cdr3_aa: SVGGRVNEKLF